This paragraph covers one T cell receptor (beta chain) sequence. The antigen is undetermined. These data originate in a study of T cell responses to AZD1222 COVID-19 vaccine. Study-level findings and limits: There were mostly white British donors and more females than males, and clonal diversity was possibly underestimated. Baseline antibody screening turned up just a handful of seropositive AZD1222 recipients.

Germline lookup yields CDR1 SGHDT and CDR2 YYEEEE. V was trimmed by 3 bases and J by 0 bases, leaving 10 bases between them. The CDR3 has 14 amino acids. The table came from immunoSEQ multiplex PCR; TCRdb's copy has only in-frame clones and leaves some out. The repertoire consists of some 150,000 clones, with 86% occurring once and the leading ten covering about 4.9%. The clonotype was recovered from an adult who received the AZD1222 COVID-19 vaccine. The material was peripheral blood, obtained 28 days after the second AZD1222 dose. The chain recombines TRBV5-6 with TRBJ2-7; D is uncertain. The CDR3 protein is CASSSPRSSYEQYF. The CDR3 region has the DNA TGTGCCAGCAGCTCTCCCCGAAGCTCCTACGAGCAGTACTTC. The full variable domain, rest sourced from reference TRBV5-6 and TRBJ2-7, is DAGVTQSPTHLIKTRGQQVTLRCSPKSGHDTVSWYQQALGQGPQFIFQYYEEEERQRGNFPDRFSGHQFPNYSSELNVNALLLGDSALYLCASSSPRSSYEQYFGPGTRLTVT.